What follows are 30 T cell receptor beta chains derived from one specimen sequenced in a study of CD8 T cells in ankylosing spondylitis. One entry per CDR3 protein results from TCRdb running MiXCR on the 5' RACE reads. The profile covers about 150,000 distinct CDR3 sequences, with roughly an eighth appearing a single time and about 4% taken by the ten largest. Specimen: blood, either unsorted or a sorted T cell fraction (not recorded which). These receptor sequences come from a female donor with ankylosing spondylitis or in good health (not recorded which).

This clonotype was seen ten or more times. The chain links TRBV5-1 to TRBJ2-5; 10 nucleotides match TRBD2. Germline CDR1 and CDR2: SGHRS and YFSETQ. J lost 2 bases, V lost 3 bases, and 10 bases had no gene match. The CDR3 covers 17 residues. CDR3 sequence: CASSYTPAGGKQETQYF. The CDR3 coding sequence is TGCGCCAGCAGCTACACTCCAGCGGGGGGGAAACAAGAGACCCAGTACTTC.

There are many counts of this clonotype. The chain employs TRBV4-1 and TRBJ1-5, with D uncertain. V was shortened by 1 base and J by 5 bases, with 9 bases between the two germline ends. The length of the CDR3 is 14 residues. Per the germline V gene, CDR1 is MGHRA and CDR2 is YSYEKL. The CDR3 loop reads CASSQGQTYQPQHF. CDR3 nucleotide sequence: TGCGCCAGCAGCCAAGGGCAGACGTATCAGCCCCAGCATTTT.

This clonotype was recorded many times. The J gene is TRBJ2-5, the V gene TRBV6-1; tentative D call: TRBD2 (5 bases). Trimming shortened V by 7 bases and J by 5 bases, and 17 bases separated the two germline ends. The CDR3 covers 14 residues. Germline CDR1 reads MNHNS; CDR2 reads SASEGT. As DNA, the CDR3 is TGTGCCAGCAAACTAGTCCATGTAGAGGAGACCCAGTACTTC. Its protein is CASKLVHVEETQYF.

This clonotype was found many times. The gene calls are TRBV5-1 and TRBJ2-1; 11 bases fit TRBD2. CDR1 is SGHRS, CDR2 YFSETQ, per germline. Unmatched junction bases numbered 5, after V lost 4 bases and J lost 2 bases. This CDR3 contains 16 residues. The CDR3 sequence is CASSAELAGAYNEQFF. The CDR3 DNA follows: TGCGCCAGCAGCGCCGAACTAGCGGGGGCCTACAATGAGCAGTTCTTC. Full variable domain (rest looked up from reference TRBV5-1 and TRBJ2-1): KAGVTQTPRYLIKTRGQQVTLSCSPISGHRSVSWYQQTPGQGLQFLFEYFSETQRNKGNFPGRFSGRQFSNSRSEMNVSTLELGDSALYLCASSAELAGAYNEQFFGPGTRLTVL.

The table lists this clonotype with many counts. This chain joins TRBV20-1 and TRBJ2-3, with 10 positions matching TRBD2. Germline V gives CDR1 DFQATT, CDR2 SNEGSKA (reference sequence). J lost 0 bases, V lost 1 base, and 7 bases had no gene match. This CDR3 has 17 residues. The CDR3 DNA is TGCAGTGCTAGAGCCGGGACTAGCGCCACTAGCACAGATACGCAGTATTTT. The encoded protein is CSARAGTSATSTDTQYF.

The table lists this clonotype with a few counts. The chain combines TRBV5-1 with TRBJ2-1, with 9 nucleotides matching TRBD2. In germline, CDR1 is SGHRS, CDR2 YFSETQ. Unmatched junction bases numbered 7, after V lost 1 base and J lost 8 bases. The CDR3 totals 15 residues. The CDR3 sequence is CASSLTAGGGYEQFF. CDR3 in DNA: TGCGCCAGCAGCTTGACAGCGGGAGGAGGCTATGAGCAGTTCTTC.

This clonotype was detected many times. The J gene is TRBJ1-2, the V gene TRBV28, with 11 bases matching TRBD1. Germline lookup yields CDR1 MDHEN and CDR2 SYDVKM. The V segment lost 10 bases and the J segment 4 bases; nucleotides outside the gene matches: 11. The CDR3 consists of 15 residues. Here the CDR3 DNA reads TGTGCCATCGGACAAGGGACAGGGGGTACCTATGGCTACACCTTC. Protein sequence: CAIGQGTGGTYGYTF.

This clonotype was recorded many times. Mismatch with germline at one junction end may stem from a read error. The chain combines TRBV27 with TRBJ1-6, with TRBD1 identical over 11 bases. The CDR3 is made up of 18 amino acids. The germline CDR1 and CDR2 sequences are MNHEY and SMNVEV (reference sequence). The DNA of the CDR3 is TGTCCCAGCAGCCTATTCGCTGGACAGGGGGCGCGTAATTCACCCCTCCACTTT. Translation: CPSSLFAGQGARNSPLHF.

This clonotype was counted ten times or more. The chain links TRBV5-1 to TRBJ1-1; D possibly corresponds to TRBD1 (6 bases). This CDR3 comprises 15 residues. Trimming took 4 bases from V and 5 from J, leaving 18 bases between them. Per the germline V gene, CDR1 is SGHRS and CDR2 is YFSETQ. In DNA, the CDR3 is TGCGCCAGCAGCCTGAAGGACAGAACAGGAACTGAAGCTTTCTTT. Its translation: CASSLKDRTGTEAFF.

This clonotype occurred many times. CDR3 nucleotides: TGCGCCAGCAGCACGTACAGGCCCCGGACTAGCGGGGGGGCCCACAATGAGCAGTTCTTC. It specifies CASSTYRPRTSGGAHNEQFF. The chain carries TRBV5-1 and TRBJ2-1, with 15 positions matching TRBD2. The germline V gene has CDR1 SGHRS and CDR2 YFSETQ. CDR3 length: 20 residues. The V and J ends lost 4 bases and 5 bases, in that order; junction bases with no gene match: 16.

As concerns this clonotype: Since a much larger clone is just one base distant, this may be a read error. This chain uses TRBV7-2 with TRBJ2-3, with 9 positions matching TRBD2. V lost 5 bases to trimming and J lost 5 bases; unmatched junction nucleotides: 11. Looked up from germline, CDR1 is SGHTA and CDR2 is FQGNSA. The CDR3 extends over 16 amino acids. The CDR3 sequence is CASSPQRGVLRDTQYF. CDR3 coding DNA: TGTGCCAGCAGCCCACAGCGGGGGGTTCTCAGAGATACGCAGTATTTT.

In its sample, this clonotype was seen once. The J gene is TRBJ2-2, the V gene TRBV9; 7 bases are shared with TRBD1. CDR3 size: 15 residues. The germline V gene encodes CDR1 SGDLS and CDR2 YYNGEE. V trimming: 4 bases; J trimming: 4 bases; junction bases outside the gene matches: 7. The CDR3 DNA reads as TGTGCCAGCAGCCGACAGGGTGACGGCACCGGGGAGCTGTTTTTT. Its translation is CASSRQGDGTGELFF.

V gene TRBV20-1 combines with J gene TRBJ2-5; D is tentatively TRBD1 or TRBD2 (5 bases each). Germline loops: CDR1 DFQATT, CDR2 SNEGSKA (reference sequence). CDR3 size: 15 residues. Trimming took 1 base from V and 2 from J, leaving 14 bases between them. DNA for the CDR3: TGCAGTGCTAGAGTCCCCGGGACCTCTCAAGAGACCCAGTACTTC. Amino acid sequence: CSARVPGTSQETQYF.

The sample holds many counts of this clonotype. The chain combines TRBV15 with TRBJ1-1, with D unclear. Per the germline V gene, CDR1 is LNHNV and CDR2 is YYDKDF (reference sequence). Trimming took 0 bases from V and 2 from J, leaving 7 bases between them. This CDR3 contains 14 residues. CDR3 in amino acids: CATSRDPTNTEAFF. In DNA, the CDR3 is TGTGCCACCAGCAGAGATCCCACAAACACTGAAGCTTTCTTT.

This clonotype was found many times. The chain recombines TRBV5-1 with TRBJ1-3; tentatively, D is TRBD1 (5 bases). The CDR3 is made up of 15 amino acids. Germline lookup yields CDR1 SGHRS and CDR2 YFSETQ. Trimming stripped 4 bases from V and 3 bases from J, with 14 bases between. CDR3 nucleotides: TGCGCCAGCAGCCCAACAGGTTCCATTGGAAACACCATATATTTT. It encodes CASSPTGSIGNTIYF. Based on the CDR3 plus reference TRBV5-1 and TRBJ1-3, the full variable domain is KAGVTQTPRYLIKTRGQQVTLSCSPISGHRSVSWYQQTPGQGLQFLFEYFSETQRNKGNFPGRFSGRQFSNSRSEMNVSTLELGDSALYLCASSPTGSIGNTIYFGEGSWLTVV.

This clonotype was recorded at least ten times. The chain links TRBV12-3 or TRBV12-4 to TRBJ2-5; 9 bases fit TRBD1. V gave up 8 bases and J gave up 2 bases; unmatched junction bases: 6. The CDR3 totals 14 residues. The CDR3 nucleotides are TGTGCCAGCCTTGCGACAGGGGGGCAAGAGACCCAGTACTTC. Translated, it gives CASLATGGQETQYF.

The table lists this clonotype with many counts. The chain combines TRBV5-1 with TRBJ2-2, with TRBD1 matching 7 bases. The CDR3 spans 14 residues. Germline-derived CDR1 and CDR2 are SGHRS and YFSETQ. The trim removed 4 bases at V and 6 bases at J, leaving 6 bases unmatched. The CDR3 reads CASSDGQAAGELFF. DNA for the CDR3: TGCGCCAGCAGCGACGGACAGGCGGCCGGGGAGCTGTTTTTT.

The chain uses TRBV4-2 and TRBJ1-3, with D possibly being TRBD1 (5 bases). The CDR3 length is 15 residues. Between the trimmed V and J ends, which lost 2 bases and 0 bases, there was a span of 8 bases. CDR1 LGHNA and CDR2 YNFKEQ come from the germline V gene. The CDR3 sequence: CASSQPDSSGNTIYF. The CDR3 DNA reads as TGTGCCAGCAGCCAACCTGACAGCTCTGGAAACACCATATATTTT.

This clonotype was seen ten or more times. The CDR3 DNA is TGTGCCACCAGTGATTTCCCTAGCGGGGTTGAGCAGTACTTC. Translation: CATSDFPSGVEQYF. The V and J genes are TRBV24-1 and TRBJ2-7, with 9 positions matching TRBD2. The trim removed 1 base at V and 7 bases at J, leaving 4 bases unmatched. Per the germline V gene, CDR1 is KGHDR and CDR2 is SFDVKD. The CDR3 loop spans 14 amino acids.

This clonotype was seen ten or more times. V usage is TRBV5-6 and J usage is TRBJ2-1; the D is unclear. V lost 4 bases to trimming and J lost 6 bases, with 26 bases between them. The germline CDR1 and CDR2 sequences are SGHDT and YYEEEE. This CDR3 spans 18 amino acids. DNA of the CDR3: TGTGCCAGCAGCAGCATTAGAGGCTTCATACCACTATCCAATGAGCAGTTCTTC. Its protein is CASSSIRGFIPLSNEQFF.

This clonotype was counted only a few times. V usage is TRBV20-1 and J usage is TRBJ1-4; 7 nucleotides match TRBD1. CDR3 length: 16 residues. V was clipped by 3 bases and J by 13 bases; unmatched bases: 20. In germline, CDR1 is DFQATT, CDR2 SNEGSKA (reference sequence). This CDR3 is CSASHLGDSVSGGLFF. The CDR3 DNA reads TGCAGTGCTAGCCACCTTGGGGACAGTGTATCCGGGGGACTGTTTTTT.

In DNA, the CDR3 is TGTGCCAGCAGTTACTCGAGGCATGGGGAGACCCAGTACTTC. The encoded protein is CASSYSRHGETQYF. The chain couples TRBV6-5 to TRBJ2-5; D not certain. V lost 0 bases and J lost 5, with 10 bases in between. Germline CDR1 is MNHEY and CDR2 is SVGAGI. CDR3 length: 14 amino acids.

This clonotype was seen a few times. The chain recombines TRBV7-8 with TRBJ2-3, with TRBD2 matching 14 bases. After removal of 5 bases from V and 8 bases from J, the junction contained 6 bases not matched to a gene. Germline values: CDR1 SGHVS, CDR2 FQNEAQ. The CDR3 is 15 residues long. CDR3: CASSLGTSGGGTQYF. CDR3 DNA: TGTGCCAGCAGCCTAGGGACTAGCGGGGGAGGTACGCAGTATTTT.

This clonotype occurred many times. This chain links TRBV3-1 with TRBJ2-3; 10 bases agree with TRBD2. Germline loops: CDR1 LGHDT, CDR2 YNNKEL (reference sequence). The trim removed 1 base at V and 10 bases at J, leaving 8 bases unmatched. The CDR3 has 15 amino acids. The CDR3 DNA is TGTGCCAGCAGCCAAGTGCTAGCGGGGGCTTTACCGCAGTATTTT. It translates to CASSQVLAGALPQYF.

There are many counts of this clonotype. The chain joins TRBV10-3 to TRBJ2-5; a weak D match, TRBD1 (6 bases). Germline V gene lookup returns CDR1 ENHRY and CDR2 SYGVKD. The CDR3 has 12 amino acids. Trimming removed 10 bases from V and 5 bases from J, with 14 bases in between. CDR3 in amino acids: CASSKGEETQYF. The CDR3 nucleotides read TGTGCCAGCAGCAAGGGGGAGGAGACCCAGTACTTC.

This clonotype was seen more than once but under ten times. The chain carries TRBV10-3 and TRBJ1-6; D remains unclear. Trimming shortened V by 7 bases and J by 6 bases, and 13 bases separated the two germline ends. Per the germline V gene, CDR1 is ENHRY and CDR2 is SYGVKD. This CDR3 contains 14 residues. The CDR3 coding sequence is TGTGCCATCAAGGATGTGGGGTTTAATTCACCCCTCCACTTT. Residues: CAIKDVGFNSPLHF.

This clonotype was picked up many times. An end of the junction differs from the germline gene, which may be a read error. This chain connects TRBV29-1 to TRBJ1-1, with no clear D. CDR3 length: 13 amino acids. The V gene's germline CDR1 is SQVTM and CDR2 ANQGSEA. CDR3 residues: CSVEGLLWTEAFF. CDR3 in DNA: TGCAGCGTCGAAGGACTGTTATGGACTGAAGCTTTCTTT. The complete variable domain, with remaining parts taken from reference TRBV29-1 and TRBJ1-1, reads SAVISQKPSRDICQRGTSLTIQCQVDSQVTMMFWYRQQPGQSLTLIATANQGSEATYESGFVIDKFPISRPNLTFSTLTVSNMSPEDSSIYLCSVEGLLWTEAFFGQGTRLTVV.

The table lists this clonotype with many counts. This sequence joins TRBV28 and TRBJ2-1; no clear D. The CDR3 runs to 17 residues. CDR1 and CDR2 (germline): MDHEN, SYDVKM. V was trimmed by 6 bases and J by 0 bases, leaving 18 bases between them. As DNA, the CDR3 is TGTGCCAGCAGCAAGCCCTTCGACCTCCACTCCTACAATGAGCAGTTCTTC. This encodes CASSKPFDLHSYNEQFF.

The V gene is TRBV29-1, the J gene TRBJ2-1; D is undetermined. Germline assignment: CDR1 SQVTM and CDR2 ANQGSEA. This CDR3 comprises 11 residues. Trimming shortened V by 3 bases and J by 7 bases, and 7 bases separated the two germline ends. CDR3 in DNA: TGCAGCGTTGATCGAGGAAATGAGCAGTTCTTC. This gives the protein CSVDRGNEQFF.

The sample holds many counts of this clonotype. CDR3: CASSFGQGRTNEKLFF. The CDR3 DNA reads as TGCGCCAGCAGCTTCGGACAGGGAAGAACTAATGAAAAACTGTTTTTT. J is TRBJ1-4 and V is TRBV5-1; 8 nucleotides agree with TRBD1. Germline V lookup: CDR1 SGHRS, CDR2 YFSETQ. With V trimmed by 2 bases and J by 1 base, 4 bases remained unmatched. CDR3 length: 16 residues.